Each of the 32 T cell receptor beta chains below was sequenced from the same sample in a study of OX40 agonist ivuxolimab in advanced cancers. Clones were read by immunoSEQ multiplex PCR, and TCRdb kept only the in-frame ones, dropping some. The sample consists of about 50,000 clones, roughly three quarters of them appearing once. The sample consisted of CD4+ or CD8+ T cells sorted from blood, taken in a trial of the OX40 agonist ivuxolimab. Source of these receptors: an adult with an advanced solid tumor such as melanoma, head and neck, liver or kidney cancer.

V is TRBV6-5 and J is TRBJ1-5; D perhaps matches TRBD1 (6 bases). The CDR3 extends over 13 amino acids. Germline V lookup: CDR1 MNHEY, CDR2 SVGAGI. The V gene lost 11 bases and the J gene lost 3 bases, with 14 bases spanning the gap. Here the CDR3 reads CASNGQFNQPQHF. Here the CDR3 DNA reads TGTGCCTCAAACGGACAGTTCAATCAGCCCCAGCATTTT.

Only a few counts were recorded for this clone. The chain combines TRBV5-1 with TRBJ2-3, with 11 nucleotides matching TRBD1. J lost 3 bases, V lost 4 bases, and 10 bases had no gene match. The CDR3 runs 17 residues. Looked up from germline, CDR1 is SGHRS and CDR2 is YFSETQ. The CDR3 protein is CASSRGRDRGLTDTQYF. The CDR3 nucleotides are TGCGCCAGCAGCCGAGGTAGGGACAGGGGGTTGACAGATACGCAGTATTTT.

V and J are TRBV20-1 and TRBJ2-1, with D uncertain. The CDR3 consists of 11 residues. Germline loops: CDR1 DFQATT, CDR2 SNEGSKA (reference sequence). Deletions cut 2 bases from V and 9 bases from J, with 8 bases between. The CDR3 loop is CSARRVSEQFF. The CDR3 region has the DNA TGCAGTGCTAGAAGGGTCTCTGAGCAGTTCTTC.

The rearrangement uses TRBV6-6 and TRBJ2-5; a possible D gene is TRBD1 (6 bases). The CDR3 runs to 15 residues. The V end lost 2 bases, the J end lost 2 bases, and 12 bases lay between the germline ends. CDR1 and CDR2 from the germline V gene are MNHNY and SVGAGI (reference sequence). CDR3 DNA: TGTGCCAGCAGTTACGGGGGCATAACTCAAGAGACCCAGTACTTC. It encodes CASSYGGITQETQYF.

The V call is TRBV7-2, the J call TRBJ2-2; TRBD2 matches 10 bases. The CDR3 covers 15 residues. Per germline, CDR1 SGHTA and CDR2 FQGNSA. V gave up 8 bases and J gave up 5 bases; unmatched junction bases: 8. CDR3 sequence (DNA): TGTGCCAGCGCTACTCTAGCGGGAGAAACCGGGGAGCTGTTTTTT. Encoded protein: CASATLAGETGELFF. The whole variable domain, filled in from reference TRBV7-2 and TRBJ2-2, reads GAGVSQSPSNKVTEKGKDVELRCDPISGHTALYWYRQSLGQGLEFLIYFQGNSAPDKSGLPSDRFSAERTGGSVSTLTIQRTQQEDSAVYLCASATLAGETGELFFGEGSRLTVL.

This clone has only a few counts. The chain combines TRBV7-2 with TRBJ1-1; 9 positions agree with TRBD1. The CDR3 spans 15 residues. The V segment lost 5 bases and the J segment 4 bases; nucleotides outside the gene matches: 8. Germline V gene lookup returns CDR1 SGHTA and CDR2 FQGNSA. CDR3: CASSPRTGAATEAFF. CDR3 DNA sequence: TGTGCCAGCAGCCCACGGACAGGGGCAGCCACTGAAGCTTTCTTT.

The J gene is TRBJ2-1, the V gene TRBV11-2; 9 bases are a match to TRBD1. With 3 bases clipped from V and 8 bases from J, the junction kept 5 bases outside the gene matches. The length of the CDR3 is 14 residues. The germline CDR1 and CDR2 sequences are SGHAT and FQNNGV. The CDR3 bases are TGTGCCAGCAGCTTGGACAGGGGCATTGATGAGCAGTTCTTC. This translates into CASSLDRGIDEQFF.

Points on this clone: The sample holds other DNA sequences that translate to the same CDR3. The V and J genes are TRBV18 and TRBJ1-2; no clear D. CDR1 is KGHSH, CDR2 LQKENI, per germline. This CDR3 comprises 14 residues. V was cut by 3 bases and J by 5 bases, with 13 bases left in between. In DNA form, the CDR3 reads TGTGCCAGCTCACCGCCGGCCAGGACTTATGGCTACACCTTC. This gives the protein CASSPPARTYGYTF.

CDR3 bases: TGTGCCAGCTCCAGGGGACCCTATAGCAATCAGCCCCAGCATTTT. Encoded protein: CASSRGPYSNQPQHF. The chain carries TRBV6-5 and TRBJ1-5; D might be TRBD1 (6 bases). This CDR3 contains 15 residues. Germline V CDR1 and CDR2: MNHEY, SVGAGI. Trimming removed 8 bases at V and 0 bases at J, with 14 bases between.

The chain carries TRBV6-6 and TRBJ1-6, with D hard to call. The CDR3 extends over 14 amino acids. CDR1 is MNHNY, CDR2 SVGAGI, per germline (reference sequence). The V gene lost 2 bases and the J gene lost 7 bases, with 9 bases spanning the gap. The CDR3 nucleotides read TGTGCCAGCAGTTACATTAATCGGAATTCACCCCTCCACTTT. Encoded protein: CASSYINRNSPLHF.

The CDR3 DNA reads TGCGCCAGCAGCTTGGAGGGACTAGCGGGAGGGGGTGAGCAGTTCTTC. Protein: CASSLEGLAGGGEQFF. This rearrangement joins TRBV5-1 to TRBJ2-1; 16 bases fit TRBD2. The CDR3 spans 16 residues. The V segment lost 0 bases and the J segment 9 bases; nucleotides outside the gene matches: 3. Looked up from germline, CDR1 is SGHRS and CDR2 is YFSETQ.

This chain connects TRBV7-3 to TRBJ2-7, with D perhaps matching TRBD1 or TRBD2 (5 bases each). The CDR3 is 14 amino acids. From germline, CDR1 is SGHTA and CDR2 FQGTGA. Trimming removed 5 bases from V and 6 bases from J, with 17 bases in between. The CDR3 bases are TGTGCCAGCAGCCCAAGGACACTAGGAGGCGAGCAGTACTTC. It is translated as CASSPRTLGGEQYF.

This chain uses TRBV5-1 with TRBJ2-3, with 9 bases lining up with TRBD2. The CDR3 is 14 residues long. After removal of 3 bases from V and 6 bases from J, the junction contained 5 bases not matched to a gene. Germline loops: CDR1 SGHRS, CDR2 YFSETQ. DNA of the CDR3: TGCGCCAGCAGCTCCCGGGCGGGGGGGGATACGCAGTATTTT. Translated: CASSSRAGGDTQYF. Combining the CDR3 with reference TRBV5-1 and TRBJ2-3 gives the whole variable domain KAGVTQTPRYLIKTRGQQVTLSCSPISGHRSVSWYQQTPGQGLQFLFEYFSETQRNKGNFPGRFSGRQFSNSRSEMNVSTLELGDSALYLCASSSRAGGDTQYFGPGTRLTVL.

This chain links TRBV7-2 with TRBJ2-3, with 10 positions matching TRBD2. This CDR3 region has 16 residues. The germline gives CDR1 SGHTA, CDR2 FQGNSA. The V gene end was trimmed by 5 bases and the J gene end by 3 bases; junction bases not matched to a gene: 8. DNA for the CDR3: TGTGCCAGCAGCCCGGGGAAGCGGGGGGGAACAGATACGCAGTATTTT. Translated: CASSPGKRGGTDTQYF.

The V gene is TRBV7-2, the J gene TRBJ1-6, with unresolved D. Trimming stripped 3 bases from V and 5 bases from J, with 8 bases between. The CDR3 runs to 14 residues. Germline CDR1 SGHTA, CDR2 FQGNSA. CDR3 nucleotides: TGTGCCAGCAGCTTCTGGACGGATAATTCACCCCTCCACTTT. It codes for CASSFWTDNSPLHF.

This clone has just a few counts. J is TRBJ1-5 and V is TRBV15; 7 bases align to TRBD1. V dropped 2 bases and J dropped 3; count of bases not matched to a gene: 10. The CDR3 extends over 17 amino acids. The germline CDR1 and CDR2 sequences are LNHNV and YYDKDF (reference sequence). In DNA form, the CDR3 reads TGTGCCACCAGCAGACGCCGGGCAGGGACAGTCAATCAGCCCCAGCATTTT. Translating it yields CATSRRRAGTVNQPQHF.

This clone was seen only once. V is TRBV7-6 and J is TRBJ2-1; 14 bases line up with TRBD2. This CDR3 region has 18 residues. Germline V lookup: CDR1 SGHVS, CDR2 FNYEAQ. J was trimmed by 7 bases and V by 8 bases; bases with no gene match: 16. CDR3 loop: CASSVLPGLAGVGNEQFF. The CDR3 nucleotides are TGTGCCAGCTCGGTTTTACCGGGACTAGCGGGAGTAGGTAATGAGCAGTTCTTC.

This clone was observed a few times. The gene calls are TRBV10-1 and TRBJ2-7; 8 nucleotides agree with TRBD1. Germline CDR1 is WNHNN and CDR2 is SYGVQD (reference sequence). With 3 bases clipped from V and 6 bases from J, the junction kept 10 bases outside the gene matches. The CDR3 length is 15 residues. Written as DNA, the CDR3 is TGCGCCAGCAGTGACGTACAGGGGGATTTGAGCGAGCAGTACTTC. Translation gives CASSDVQGDLSEQYF.

The chain employs TRBV28 and TRBJ1-2; D unclear. This CDR3 contains 16 residues. V lost 1 base, J lost 1 base, and 13 bases lay in between. CDR1 MDHEN and CDR2 SYDVKM come from the germline V gene. DNA of the CDR3: TGTGCCAGCAGTTTATTACCGACGGTGTTTAACTATGGCTACACCTTC. Protein product: CASSLLPTVFNYGYTF.

This clone has a single count. The chain combines TRBV6-6 with TRBJ2-5; weak D call: TRBD2 (6 bases). The V end was cut by 5 bases, the J end by 2 bases, with 15 bases between. Germline CDR1 reads MNHNY; CDR2 reads SVGAGI (reference sequence). The CDR3 consists of 15 residues. Written as DNA, the CDR3 is TGTGCCAGCAGTCCCCCTTTGGCGGGACAAGAGACCCAGTACTTC. It codes for CASSPPLAGQETQYF.

V and J are TRBV19 and TRBJ2-3; possibly TRBD2 for D (6 bases). Germline loops: CDR1 LNHDA, CDR2 SQIVND (reference sequence). This CDR3 is built from 14 residues. V was shortened by 5 bases and J by 2 bases, with 11 bases between the two germline ends. CDR3 coding DNA: TGTGCCAGTAGTTGGCTAGCGAACACAGATACGCAGTATTTT. Amino acids: CASSWLANTDTQYF.

The CDR3 region has the DNA TGTGCCAGCTCTCGAGGGGGCGAGACTGAAGCTTTCTTT. Protein sequence: CASSRGGETEAFF. J is TRBJ1-1 and V is TRBV18, with 7 bases matching TRBD1. This CDR3 comprises 13 residues. V shed 6 bases, J shed 5 bases, and the junction held 6 bases outside the gene matches. The germline V gene has CDR1 KGHSH and CDR2 LQKENI.

The V gene is TRBV27, the J gene TRBJ1-6; D is possibly TRBD1 (6 bases). Trimming stripped 6 bases from V and 2 bases from J, with 14 bases between. This CDR3 contains 16 residues. Germline V lookup: CDR1 MNHEY, CDR2 SMNVEV (reference sequence). The CDR3 DNA is TGTGCCAGCAGGCCCCTCGGACAGACCTATAATTCACCCCTCCACTTT. Its protein is CASRPLGQTYNSPLHF.

The chain links TRBV12-5 to TRBJ2-2; no definite D call. Germline loops: CDR1 LGHNT, CDR2 FRNRAP. This CDR3 contains 14 residues. V shed 5 bases and J shed 2 bases, with 9 bases lying between them. Here the CDR3 DNA reads TGTGCTAGTGGTAAGGAACTCAACACCGGGGAGCTGTTTTTT. It translates to CASGKELNTGELFF.

By frequency in the sample, this clone is medium-sized (0.01 to 0.1%). J is TRBJ1-1 and V is TRBV7-2; D is possibly TRBD1 (5 bases). V was shortened by 1 base and J by 11 bases, with 11 bases between the two germline ends. Germline CDR1 and CDR2: SGHTA and FQGNSA. CDR3 length: 12 residues. CDR3 amino acids: CASSLVGAGAFF. The DNA for the CDR3 is TGTGCCAGCAGCTTAGTCGGGGCGGGGGCTTTCTTT.

This clone showed up just once. The CDR3 nucleotides are TGTGCCAGCAGGGTTAGAGGTCAGGGGCCATACTATGGCTACACCTTC. It codes for CASRVRGQGPYYGYTF. The chain joins TRBV27 to TRBJ1-2, with TRBD1 as a possible D gene (6 bases). V dropped 6 bases and J dropped 3 bases, with 20 bases sitting between them. The CDR3 is 16 amino acids. The V gene's germline CDR1 is MNHEY and CDR2 SMNVEV (reference sequence).

This clone occurred once. The chain uses TRBV6-5 and TRBJ2-5; a weak D match, TRBD2 (6 bases). The V and J ends lost 4 bases and 5 bases respectively, with 11 bases between them. CDR1 and CDR2 from the germline V gene are MNHEY and SVGAGI. The CDR3 is made up of 13 amino acids. The CDR3 bases are TGTGCCAGCAGTTCGGACTATTGGGAGACCCAGTACTTC. Encoded protein: CASSSDYWETQYF.

The chain is built from TRBV7-2 and TRBJ1-1; no reliable D call. Trimming removed 2 bases from V and 1 base from J, with 11 bases in between. There are 15 residues in the CDR3. Germline CDR1 SGHTA, CDR2 FQGNSA. The CDR3 sequence: CASSLPFTPNTEAFF. CDR3 in DNA: TGTGCCAGCAGCTTACCATTCACCCCGAACACTGAAGCTTTCTTT.

This chain uses TRBV4-1 with TRBJ1-2, with D possibly being TRBD1 (5 bases). V was trimmed by 0 bases and J by 4 bases, leaving 12 bases between them. This CDR3 is 15 amino acids long. Germline CDR1 reads MGHRA; CDR2 reads YSYEKL. The CDR3: CASSQDRGRAYGYTF. The DNA for the CDR3 is TGCGCCAGCAGCCAAGATCGGGGCAGGGCCTATGGCTACACCTTC.

This clone occurred a few times. The chain joins TRBV6-1 to TRBJ1-5; D is uncertain. The CDR3 sequence is 11 residues long. Trimming removed 7 bases from V and 9 bases from J, with 10 bases in between. In germline, CDR1 is MNHNS, CDR2 SASEGT. The CDR3 region is CASTRLGPQHF. The CDR3 DNA reads TGTGCCAGCACCCGCCTAGGGCCCCAGCATTTT.

V usage is TRBV7-3 and J usage is TRBJ2-5; 12 bases are shared with TRBD1. CDR1 and CDR2 (germline): SGHTA, FQGTGA. CDR3 length equals 16 residues. Trimming at V came to 5 bases and at J to 5 bases, leaving 9 bases not matched to a gene. The CDR3 DNA is TGTGCCAGCAGCATCTCCGGGACAGGGGGCTTGGAGACCCAGTACTTC. Translation gives CASSISGTGGLETQYF.

The CDR3 protein is CASSLKVGAQHF. CDR3 bases: TGTGCCAGCAGTTTGAAGGTCGGGGCCCAGCATTTT. The chain combines TRBV28 with TRBJ1-5; D is uncertain. This CDR3 has 12 amino acids. V lost 3 bases and J lost 11, with 11 bases in between. Germline CDR1 reads MDHEN; CDR2 reads SYDVKM.